This T cell receptor (beta chain) was observed in a study of cytomegalovirus exposure and HLA in healthy donors. Remarks on this clone: The antigen is not known.

Study-wide results and limits: Excluded were some V segments that proved indistinguishable, including TRBV6-2 and TRBV6-3. It was reported that TCR beta sequences correctly inferred the HLA-A and HLA-B alleles for most subjects.

With 60 Vbeta and 13 Jbeta primers, the PCR was carried out. Clones were sequenced by immunoSEQ multiplex PCR, and TCRdb holds only the in-frame ones, with some missing. Altogether roughly 90,000 clones are present, around 89% being singletons, with the ten largest covering about 2.5%. Germline V gives CDR1 SGDLS, CDR2 YYNGEE. This CDR3 contains 17 residues. J lost 4 bases, V lost 2 bases, and 10 bases had no gene match. Healthy bone marrow donors made up the donors. The TCR was taken from a man aged 18 to 30 in good health and CMV-seronegative. The genes are TRBV9 and TRBJ1-2; 11 bases are shared with TRBD1. Specimen: PBMCs. As DNA, the CDR3 is TGTGCCAGCAGCGTTAACCCGGACAGGGGGCGCGGCTATGGCTACACCTTC. This sequence encodes CASSVNPDRGRGYGYTF.